The T cell receptor (beta chain) described here comes from a study of response to subunit inactivated influenza vaccine. This clonotype occurred many times. Germline V gives CDR1 SGHDN, CDR2 FVKESK. Deletions cut 6 bases from V and 4 bases from J, with 18 bases between. The CDR3 consists of 15 residues. TCRdb fed the RT-PCR reads into MiXCR, producing one record per CDR3 protein. The table shows about 800,000 distinct CDR3 sequences, with 20% to 25% occurring only once. The sample in question was PBMCs from blood, obtained roughly 5 days after vaccination. The rearrangement links TRBV14 to TRBJ2-5, with D possibly being TRBD2 (5 bases). The receptor comes from a man aged 50 to 60 who received an inactivated influenza vaccine. The DNA for the CDR3 is TGTGCCAGCAGTCGCTCCCTGCTCGGGGTAGAGACCCAGTACTTC. It encodes CASSRSLLGVETQYF.